This is a list of T cell receptor beta chains from one sample in a study of blood T cells in healthy people across ages. A single record per CDR3 protein comes from TCRdb applying MiXCR to the 5' RACE reads. The top ten clones hold roughly 7% of a sample with roughly 1.4 million distinct CDR3 sequences, around 59% of them seen once. The sequenced sample consisted of blood. These receptors originate from a man between 18 and 35 years old in good health. Both conserved end residues are part of each CDR3. The size field is filled for only some rows; it gives once, few, many or a size class.

size: NA
V: TRBV4-2
length: 12
J: TRBJ2-4
CDR3: CASRQGQGDQYF

size: NA
V: TRBV7-2
length: 13
J: TRBJ2-4
CDR3: CASSFRVFDIQYF

size: few
V: TRBV7-7
length: 15
J: TRBJ2-3
CDR3: CASSQGTRSTDTQYF

size: NA
V: TRBV4-1
length: 15
J: TRBJ2-7
CDR3: CASSHAGKVPYEQYF

size: few
V: TRBV6-6
length: 15
J: TRBJ2-3
CDR3: CASSRQGTGTDTQYF

size: NA
V: TRBV4-2
length: 16
J: NA
CDR3: CASSQRPGLGIHEQYF

size: NA
V: TRBV7-6
length: 17
J: TRBJ2-7
CDR3: CASSLWLPSDPDYEQYF

size: few
V: TRBV20-1
length: 14
J: TRBJ2-7
CDR3: CSARDRTVPYEQYF

size: NA
V: TRBV10-3
length: 14
J: TRBJ1-1
CDR3: CAISDRRKNTEAFF

size: few
V: TRBV20-1
length: 14
J: TRBJ2-7
CDR3: CSARDLDTSYEQYF

size: few
V: TRBV7-6
length: 13
J: TRBJ1-2
CDR3: CASSKDRGDGYTF

size: NA
V: TRBV13
length: 14
J: TRBJ1-1
CDR3: CASSLGRGTTEAFF

size: NA
V: TRBV6-5
length: 16
J: TRBJ2-1
CDR3: CASSSGTSGSGSEQFF

size: few
V: TRBV27
length: 13
J: TRBJ2-7
CDR3: CASRMTGAYEQYF

size: NA
V: TRBV27
length: 15
J: TRBJ1-2
CDR3: CASSLSVAVPYGYTF

size: NA
V: TRBV15
length: 14
J: TRBJ1-2
CDR3: CATSRDTWDSGYTF

size: NA
V: TRBV13
length: 15
J: TRBJ2-7
CDR3: CASSITPASSYEQYF

size: NA
V: TRBV20-1
length: 13
J: TRBJ2-1
CDR3: CSARRGRGGERFF